One sample yielded the 21 T cell receptor beta chains listed below, sequenced in a study of T cells in tuberculosis. Generated by immunoSEQ multiplex PCR, the TCRdb table keeps only in-frame clones and is missing some. The sample comprises around 29,000 clones, 85% to 95% of which are singletons, and around 4.9% rests with the top ten. Input material: PBMCs. The receptors shown here come from a donor aged 10 to 29 with latent tuberculosis or without tuberculosis infection.

A few counts support this clone. J is TRBJ2-1 and V is TRBV4-3, with D possibly TRBD2 on 6 matching bases. Germline V gene lookup returns CDR1 LGHNA and CDR2 YSLEER. The CDR3 consists of 17 residues. Trimming shortened V by 0 bases and J by 4 bases, and 16 bases separated the two germline ends. CDR3 sequence: CASSQDLGDSPYNEQFF. The CDR3 bases are TGCGCCAGCAGCCAAGATCTGGGGGACTCACCGTACAATGAGCAGTTCTTC.

This sequence joins TRBV6-4 and TRBJ1-1; D ambiguous. Germline CDR1 and CDR2: MRHNA and SNTAGT. V was shortened by 6 bases and J by 0 bases, with 11 bases between the two germline ends. The CDR3 is made up of 14 amino acids. This chain's CDR3 is CASRNVHLNTEAFF. The CDR3 coding sequence is TGTGCCAGCAGAAACGTCCACTTGAACACTGAAGCTTTCTTT.

V usage is TRBV6-1 and J usage is TRBJ2-5; 8 bases align to TRBD1. The J segment lost 7 bases and the V segment lost 8 bases, leaving 9 bases of the junction unmatched. CDR1 is MNHNS, CDR2 SASEGT, per germline. This CDR3 is built from 13 residues. DNA for the CDR3: TGTGCCAGCTGGGCAGGGGGCTGGGGGACCCAGTACTTC. As protein: CASWAGGWGTQYF.

This sequence joins TRBV13 and TRBJ2-7; no clear D gene. The CDR3 is 11 amino acids. Trimming pared 5 bases from V and 0 bases from J, leaving 2 bases between. Germline V lookup: CDR1 PRHDT, CDR2 FYEKMQ (reference sequence). The chain's CDR3 is CASSHSYEQYF. DNA of the CDR3: TGTGCCAGCAGCCACTCCTACGAGCAGTACTTC.

This chain joins TRBV5-1 and TRBJ2-5; weak D call: TRBD1 (6 bases). This CDR3 contains 13 residues. The germline V gene has CDR1 SGHRS and CDR2 YFSETQ. V lost 4 bases to trimming and J lost 5 bases, with 12 bases between them. The CDR3 nucleotides are TGCGCCAGCAGCCGAGGGCAGGGGGAGACCCAGTACTTC. This gives the protein CASSRGQGETQYF.

The rearrangement joins TRBV5-6 to TRBJ2-2; D possibly corresponds to TRBD1 (5 bases). CDR3 length: 16 residues. Germline V gene lookup returns CDR1 SGHDT and CDR2 YYEEEE. Trimming stripped 0 bases from V and 0 bases from J, with 9 bases between. CDR3 sequence: CASSLVTATNTGELFF. The CDR3 DNA sequence: TGTGCCAGCAGCTTGGTGACAGCGACGAACACCGGGGAGCTGTTTTTT.

V is TRBV27 and J is TRBJ2-6; the match to TRBD1 covers 7 bases. Germline V gene sequence: CDR1 MNHEY, CDR2 SMNVEV (reference sequence). The CDR3 length is 19 residues. After removal of 0 bases from V and 2 bases from J, the junction contained 10 bases not matched to a gene. The CDR3 reads CASSLSRQGESPGANVLTF. CDR3 bases: TGTGCCAGCAGTTTATCCCGACAGGGTGAGAGTCCTGGGGCCAACGTCCTGACTTTC.

This clone was counted a few times. The rearrangement links TRBV7-8 to TRBJ1-6; the D gene is possibly TRBD1 (5 bases). CDR1 and CDR2 (germline): SGHVS, FQNEAQ. Trimming pared 3 bases from V and 6 bases from J, leaving 9 bases between. There are 14 residues in the CDR3. This CDR3 reads CASSFDSLNSPLHF. For the CDR3, the DNA is TGTGCCAGCAGCTTTGACAGTCTTAATTCACCCCTCCACTTT.

The chain combines TRBV19 with TRBJ2-5, with 12 bases lining up with TRBD1. J was trimmed by 5 bases and V by 4 bases; bases with no gene match: 5. The germline gives CDR1 LNHDA, CDR2 SQIVND (reference sequence). The CDR3 spans 15 residues. CDR3 in amino acids: CASSTGTGGSETQYF. The CDR3 coding sequence is TGTGCCAGTAGTACCGGGACAGGGGGCTCGGAGACCCAGTACTTC.

This clone is a singleton in its sample. Additional DNA sequences in this sample encode the identical CDR3. The V and J genes are TRBV4-3 and TRBJ2-7, with 12 nucleotides matching TRBD1. V was pared by 4 bases and J by 4 bases, with 2 bases of the junction left unmatched. There are 14 residues in the CDR3. Germline V CDR1 and CDR2: LGHNA, YSLEER. The CDR3 here is CASSRDRGPYEQYF. DNA for the CDR3: TGCGCCAGCAGCCGGGACAGGGGGCCTTACGAGCAGTACTTC.

This clone turned up a few times. This chain connects TRBV2 to TRBJ2-3; TRBD1 matches 9 bases. J was trimmed by 1 base and V by 7 bases; bases with no gene match: 6. There are 15 residues in the CDR3. Per the germline V gene, CDR1 is SNHLY and CDR2 is FYNNEI. The CDR3 DNA follows: TGTGCCAGCAAGGACAGGGGAGGTGGCACAGATACGCAGTATTTT. This gives the protein CASKDRGGGTDTQYF.

This sequence joins TRBV19 and TRBJ1-2, with D tentatively TRBD1 (5 bases). CDR1 and CDR2 (germline): LNHDA, SQIVND (reference sequence). The CDR3 has 14 amino acids. Trimming stripped 5 bases from V and 5 bases from J, with 15 bases between. CDR3 DNA: TGTGCCAGTAGTCCCAACCGGCCAGGGTATGGCTACACCTTC. This translates into CASSPNRPGYGYTF. The full variable domain, in which reference TRBV19 and TRBJ1-2 provide the parts outside the CDR3, is DGGITQSPKYLFRKEGQNVTLSCEQNLNHDAMYWYRQDPGQGLRLIYYSQIVNDFQKGDIAEGYSVSREKKESFPLTVTSAQKNPTAFYLCASSPNRPGYGYTFGSGTRLTVV.

The CDR3 is CATSVFGPGQGAFRGSGELFF. In nucleotides, the CDR3 is TGTGCCACCAGCGTGTTCGGACCGGGACAGGGAGCGTTCAGGGGGTCCGGGGAGCTGTTTTTT. The rearrangement joins TRBV15 to TRBJ2-2; 9 positions agree with TRBD1. With V trimmed by 5 bases and J by 6 bases, 25 bases remained unmatched. From germline, CDR1 is LNHNV and CDR2 YYDKDF (reference sequence). This CDR3 spans 21 amino acids.

The gene calls are TRBV6-5 and TRBJ1-2; 9 bases agree with TRBD1. The CDR3 extends over 13 amino acids. The V segment lost 10 bases and the J segment 5 bases; nucleotides outside the gene matches: 8. The germline V gene encodes CDR1 MNHEY and CDR2 SVGAGI. This chain's CDR3 is CATLTGGRYGYTF. The CDR3 bases are TGTGCCACTCTGACAGGGGGTCGGTATGGCTACACCTTC.

This clone appeared a single time. The chain is built from TRBV2 and TRBJ2-3, with 8 bases aligning to TRBD1. CDR1 is SNHLY, CDR2 FYNNEI, per germline. V trimming: 10 bases; J trimming: 2 bases; junction bases outside the gene matches: 5. This CDR3 is built from 13 residues. CDR3 amino acids: CATWDRNTDTQYF. The CDR3 nucleotides read TGTGCCACCTGGGACAGGAACACAGATACGCAGTATTTT.

The V gene is TRBV29-1, the J gene TRBJ2-1, with 8 nucleotides matching TRBD1. The CDR3 is 14 residues long. Germline loops: CDR1 SQVTM, CDR2 ANQGSEA. Trimming at V came to 7 bases and at J to 9 bases, leaving 14 bases not matched to a gene. CDR3 protein: CSGTGYVASGEQFF. The CDR3 DNA follows: TGCAGCGGGACAGGGTATGTGGCTAGTGGTGAGCAGTTCTTC.

V is TRBV5-4 and J is TRBJ1-2; D gene uncertain. Germline V CDR1 and CDR2: SGHNT, YYREEE (reference sequence). V lost 4 bases and J lost 13, with 17 bases in between. The CDR3 sequence is 12 residues long. The CDR3 reads CASSPRDRGGTF. Here the CDR3 DNA reads TGTGCCAGCAGCCCCAGAGACCGCGGCGGCACCTTC.

The rearrangement joins TRBV28 to TRBJ2-7; 8 nucleotides line up with TRBD1. Germline CDR1 MDHEN, CDR2 SYDVKM. The CDR3 extends over 14 amino acids. J was trimmed by 3 bases and V by 8 bases; bases with no gene match: 9. CDR3 residues: CASVGQGWNYEQYF. The CDR3 nucleotides are TGTGCCAGCGTCGGACAGGGATGGAACTACGAGCAGTACTTC.

The chain joins TRBV29-1 to TRBJ2-7; possibly TRBD1 for D (6 bases). V lost 0 bases to trimming and J lost 11 bases, with 17 bases between them. Germline CDR1 is SQVTM and CDR2 is ANQGSEA. The CDR3 runs to 13 residues. The CDR3 DNA is TGCAGCGTTGAAGATCCTTCTACAGGGTGGGAGTACTTC. Translated: CSVEDPSTGWEYF.

This clone was seen once. The V call is TRBV6-1, the J call TRBJ1-4; D remains unclear. Germline CDR1 is MNHNS and CDR2 is SASEGT. V was trimmed by 7 bases and J by 7 bases, leaving 13 bases between them. This CDR3 has 13 amino acids. In nucleotides, the CDR3 is TGTGCCAGCATGAGCTACGCTGGTGAAAAACTGTTTTTT. Protein sequence: CASMSYAGEKLFF.

V gene TRBV20-1 combines with J gene TRBJ2-1; possible D gene TRBD2, 6 bases. This CDR3 is 11 amino acids long. Germline loops: CDR1 DFQATT, CDR2 SNEGSKA (reference sequence). V lost 5 bases to trimming and J lost 4 bases, with 6 bases between them. The CDR3: CSAGTYNEQFF. DNA of the CDR3: TGCAGTGCTGGGACTTACAATGAGCAGTTCTTC.